This T cell receptor (beta chain) was recovered during a study of neurological immune-mediated disorders. Whole-study findings and limits: The highest TCR clonal expansion occurred in HTLV-1-associated myelopathy; multiple sclerosis fell below healthy controls.

Healthy controls comprised blood bank volunteers in Maryland, USA. For the unsorted libraries, 2 million PBMCs stored at -80 C served as input. The CDR3 has 13 amino acids. Germline CDR1 DFQATT, CDR2 SNEGSKA (reference sequence). V dropped 5 bases and J dropped 5; count of bases not matched to a gene: 6. Sequencing runs each yielded over 160 million TCR-beta sequences from 15-18 subjects. MiXCR, applied by TCRdb to the 5' RACE reads, yields one record per CDR3 protein. The data hold about 50,000 distinct CDR3 sequences, with 16% observed a single time. There are many counts of this clonotype. As yet, its antigen is unknown.

J is TRBJ2-7 and V is TRBV20-1; 10 bases match TRBD1. The sequence was obtained from a man aged 55-75 years in good health. Sequences were obtained from PBMCs. The CDR3 spells CSAGRQGAHEQYF. The CDR3 DNA sequence: TGCAGTGCTGGTAGACAGGGGGCCCACGAGCAGTACTTC.